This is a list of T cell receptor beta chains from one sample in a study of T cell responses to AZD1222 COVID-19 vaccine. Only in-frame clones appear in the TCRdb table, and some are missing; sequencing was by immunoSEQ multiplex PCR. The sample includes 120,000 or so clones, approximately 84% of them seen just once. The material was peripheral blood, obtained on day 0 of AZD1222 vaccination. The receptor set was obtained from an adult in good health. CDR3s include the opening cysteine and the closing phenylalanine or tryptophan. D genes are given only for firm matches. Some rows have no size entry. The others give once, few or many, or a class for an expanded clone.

CATQGDYTGELFF TGTGCCACGCAGGGGGATTATACCGGGGAGCTGTTTTTT TRBJ2-2 TRBD1 - TRBV2
CASSPSGVKGRSGANVLTF TGTGCCAGCAGTCCCAGCGGGGTCAAGGGGCGCTCTGGGGCCAACGTCCTGACTTTC TRBJ2-6 TRBD2 - TRBV6-6
CASSESGGEPQHF TGTGCCAGCAGTGAATCCGGGGGGGAGCCCCAGCATTTT TRBJ1-5 - - TRBV25-1
CASSLGQPGDTQYF TGCGCCAGCAGTTTAGGACAGCCTGGAGATACGCAGTATTTT TRBJ2-3 - - TRBV5-1
CASSQGAAGDATDTQYF TGTGCCAGCAGCCAAGGTGCAGCGGGGGATGCGACAGATACGCAGTATTTT TRBJ2-3 TRBD2 - TRBV3-1/TRBV3-2
CATSDSLVSGGDTQYF TGTGCCACCAGTGATTCTTTAGTTTCGGGGGGAGATACGCAGTATTTT TRBJ2-3 TRBD2 - TRBV24-1
CASSLRATSGNTIYF TGTGCCAGCAGCCTCCGTGCCACCTCTGGAAACACCATATATTTT TRBJ1-3 - - TRBV2
CASSPLRGWGNEQYF TGTGCCAGCAGTCCTCTTAGGGGGTGGGGGAACGAGCAGTACTTC TRBJ2-7 - - TRBV6-5
CASSLLSYLKDGESNQPQHF TGTGCCAGCAGCTTACTGAGTTACCTAAAGGATGGGGAAAGCAATCAGCCCCAGCATTTT TRBJ1-5 - - TRBV7-8
CASSLAGAIYNEQFF TGTGCCAGCAGCTTAGCGGGAGCGATATACAATGAGCAGTTCTTC TRBJ2-1 TRBD2 - TRBV7-3
CASSLTAYTEAFF TGTGCCAGCAGCTTAACAGCTTACACTGAAGCTTTCTTT TRBJ1-1 - - TRBV5-4
CASGPSRVDTQYF TGTGCCAGCGGACCCTCTCGAGTAGATACGCAGTATTTT TRBJ2-3 - few TRBV6-6
CASSQPHSGANVLTF TGCGCCAGCAGCCAACCTCACTCTGGGGCCAACGTCCTGACTTTC TRBJ2-6 - once TRBV4-1
CASSQKGTWGNTIYF TGTGCCAGCAGTCAAAAGGGGACGTGGGGAAACACCATATATTTT TRBJ1-3 - - TRBV6-5
CASSLMGLVEAFF TGTGCCAGCAGCTTGATGGGACTTGTCGAAGCTTTCTTT TRBJ1-1 - - TRBV7-8
CASSSGQVYGYTF TGCGCCAGCAGCTCAGGACAGGTCTATGGCTACACCTTC TRBJ1-2 TRBD1 - TRBV5-1
CSVTLGSSYNEQFF TGCAGCGTAACCCTGGGGAGCTCCTACAATGAGCAGTTCTTC TRBJ2-1 - - TRBV29-1
CASSGTENTEAFF TGTGCCAGCAGCGGGACGGAGAACACTGAAGCTTTCTTT TRBJ1-1 - few TRBV21-1
CASSSREDSEEQYF TGTGCCAGTAGTTCTAGAGAGGACAGCGAGGAGCAGTACTTC TRBJ2-7 - - TRBV19
CASSPDRAADTGELFF TGTGCCAGCAGCCCCGACAGGGCGGCAGACACCGGGGAGCTGTTTTTT TRBJ2-2 TRBD1 - TRBV11-3
CASSARTGYYGYTF TGTGCCAGCAGTGCCCGGACGGGGTACTATGGCTACACCTTC TRBJ1-2 - - TRBV2
CASSRAGGHTDTQYF TGTGCCAGCTCAAGAGCGGGGGGCCACACAGATACGCAGTATTTT TRBJ2-3 TRBD2 - TRBV18
CASRGLDQETQYF TGTGCCAGCAGGGGGTTGGACCAAGAGACCCAGTACTTC TRBJ2-5 - - TRBV2
CASSPRGGTGPYEQYF TGTGCCAGCAGCCCTAGGGGGGGGACGGGGCCCTACGAGCAGTACTTC TRBJ2-7 - once TRBV7-2
CASSPDQGGEKLFF TGTGCCAGCTCACCTGACCAGGGGGGTGAAAAACTGTTTTTT TRBJ1-4 TRBD1 - TRBV18
CASSPISAGKLFF TGTGCCAGCAGCCCGATCAGCGCCGGGAAGCTGTTTTTT TRBJ2-2 - - TRBV5-5
CASSLENTEAFF TGTGCCAGCTCACTGGAGAACACTGAAGCTTTCTTT TRBJ1-1 - - TRBV18
CASSTRTVGGTEAFF TGTGCCAGCAGTACTCGGACAGTTGGAGGCACTGAAGCTTTCTTT TRBJ1-1 - - TRBV6-2/TRBV6-3
CASSYSWGAGETQYF TGTGCCAGCAGTTACTCGTGGGGGGCCGGGGAGACCCAGTACTTC TRBJ2-5 - - TRBV6-2/TRBV6-3
CASSLDAAQPQHF TGTGCCAGCAGCTTAGATGCTGCTCAGCCCCAGCATTTT TRBJ1-5 - once TRBV11-2
CASSGRHGNTIYF TGTGCCAGTAGTGGCCGTCATGGAAACACCATATATTTT TRBJ1-3 - once TRBV19
CSEGTLGGWNQPQHF TGCAGCGAGGGGACCCTCGGGGGTTGGAATCAGCCCCAGCATTTT TRBJ1-5 - - TRBV29-1
CASSLGPGSYEQYF TGTGCCAGCAGCCTGGGACCGGGATCCTACGAGCAGTACTTC TRBJ2-7 - - TRBV7-9
CASSLGLADEQFF TGCGCCAGCAGCTTGGGATTGGCTGACGAGCAGTTCTTC TRBJ2-1 - - TRBV5-1
CASSYSGETQYF TGTGCCAGCAGTTACTCGGGAGAGACCCAGTACTTC TRBJ2-5 - once TRBV6-6
CASSLGTAHQPQHF TGTGCCAGCAGCTTGGGGACAGCCCATCAGCCCCAGCATTTT TRBJ1-5 - - TRBV5-5
CASTRGYEQYF TGTGCCTCTACCCGGGGTTACGAGCAGTACTTC TRBJ2-7 - - TRBV10-3
CAISTRDTEAFF TGTGCCATCAGCACCCGGGACACTGAAGCTTTCTTT TRBJ1-1 - - TRBV25-1
CASSYHASSEKLFF TGTGCCAGCAGTTACCACGCCTCCAGTGAAAAACTGTTTTTT TRBJ1-4 - - TRBV6-2/TRBV6-3
CASSLDRNSPLHF TGTGCCAGCAGTTTGGACCGCAATTCACCCCTCCACTTT TRBJ1-6 - - TRBV6-5
CASSPPGQAADYEQYF TGTGCCAGCTCACCACCCGGGCAGGCAGCGGACTACGAGCAGTACTTC TRBJ2-7 - - TRBV18
CATSDDSGANVLTF TGTGCCACCAGTGATGACTCTGGGGCCAACGTCCTGACTTTC TRBJ2-6 - once TRBV24-1
CASTASWGSYEQYF TGTGCCAGCACCGCGTCGTGGGGTTCCTACGAGCAGTACTTC TRBJ2-7 - - TRBV6-5
CAISPGPSYEQYF TGTGCCATCAGTCCGGGCCCAAGCTACGAGCAGTACTTC TRBJ2-7 - - TRBV10-3
CASSRGPSYEQYF TGTGCCAGCAGCCGGGGTCCCTCCTACGAGCAGTACTTC TRBJ2-7 - - TRBV7-2
CASFPDRVTGELFF TGCGCCAGCTTCCCGGACAGGGTCACCGGGGAGCTGTTTTTT TRBJ2-2 TRBD1 - TRBV5-1
CASSSQGVQGTEAFF TGCGCCAGCAGCTCCCAGGGGGTGCAGGGCACTGAAGCTTTCTTT TRBJ1-1 TRBD1 - TRBV5-1
CASSIDVFSYEQYF TGTGCCAGTAGTATAGATGTGTTTTCCTACGAGCAGTACTTC TRBJ2-7 - once TRBV19
CASSSEQGLGNEQFF TGTGCCAGCAGCTCCGAACAGGGTTTGGGCAATGAGCAGTTCTTC TRBJ2-1 - - TRBV7-6
CASSTERTGDEKLFF TGTGCCAGTAGTACCGAGAGGACGGGCGATGAAAAACTGTTTTTT TRBJ1-4 - - TRBV19
CASQRQGNEKLFF TGTGCCAGCCAGAGGCAGGGGAATGAAAAACTGTTTTTT TRBJ1-4 - - TRBV2
CAWSPRLRDTQYF TGTGCCTGGAGTCCCCGGTTGAGAGATACGCAGTATTTT TRBJ2-3 - - TRBV30
CASSQSLLGGYEQYF TGTGCCAGCAGCCAATCCTTGTTAGGCGGGTACGAGCAGTACTTC TRBJ2-7 - - TRBV5-4
CASSYNPGSQYAGELFF TGTGCCAGCAGCTATAATCCGGGATCGCAATACGCCGGGGAGCTGTTTTTT TRBJ2-2 - - TRBV7-3